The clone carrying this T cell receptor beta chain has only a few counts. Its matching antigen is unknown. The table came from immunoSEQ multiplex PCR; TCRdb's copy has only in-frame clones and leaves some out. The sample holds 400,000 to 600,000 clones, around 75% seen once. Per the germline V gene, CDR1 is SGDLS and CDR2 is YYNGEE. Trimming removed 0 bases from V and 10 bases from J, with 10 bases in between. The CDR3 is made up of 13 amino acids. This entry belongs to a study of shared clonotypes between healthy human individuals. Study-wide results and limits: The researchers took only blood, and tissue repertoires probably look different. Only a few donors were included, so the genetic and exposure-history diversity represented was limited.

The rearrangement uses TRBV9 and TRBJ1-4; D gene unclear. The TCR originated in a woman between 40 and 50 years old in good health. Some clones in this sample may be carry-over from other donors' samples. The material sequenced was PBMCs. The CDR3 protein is CASSVGYDGKLFF. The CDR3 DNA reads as TGTGCCAGCAGCGTAGGATACGACGGAAAACTGTTTTTT.